Below are 26 T cell receptor beta chains sequenced from a single sample in a study of cytomegalovirus exposure and HLA in healthy donors. PCR amplification relied on 60 Vbeta primers (plus 13 Jbeta primers). The method was immunoSEQ multiplex PCR; TCRdb's version includes in-frame clones alone and lacks a portion of them. The top ten hold 1.5% to 2% of the sample, which has 150,000 to 200,000 clones, approximately 80% seen once. Sample: PBMCs. These receptors all come from a woman aged 30 to 39 in good health and CMV-seronegative.

The V gene is TRBV7-2, the J gene TRBJ1-1, with 9 bases fitting TRBD1. Germline V gene lookup returns CDR1 SGHTA and CDR2 FQGNSA. The CDR3 consists of 17 residues. V was clipped by 0 bases and J by 1 base; unmatched bases: 6. CDR3 protein: CASSLARGQGSNTEAFF. CDR3 DNA: TGTGCCAGCAGCTTAGCCCGCGGACAGGGGTCGAACACTGAAGCTTTCTTT. The entire variable domain, with the rest obtained from reference TRBV7-2 and TRBJ1-1, is as follows: GAGVSQSPSNKVTEKGKDVELRCDPISGHTALYWYRQSLGQGLEFLIYFQGNSAPDKSGLPSDRFSAERTGGSVSTLTIQRTQQEDSAVYLCASSLARGQGSNTEAFFGQGTRLTVV.

This clone has just one count. This chain joins TRBV19 and TRBJ1-1; 8 bases match TRBD1. V was pared by 10 bases and J by 1 base, with 8 bases of the junction left unmatched. Germline V gives CDR1 LNHDA, CDR2 SQIVND (reference sequence). The CDR3 covers 14 residues. The CDR3: CAIHGQGSNTEAFF. In DNA, the CDR3 is TGTGCCATCCACGGACAGGGATCGAACACTGAAGCTTTCTTT.

This clone came up a few times. The genes are TRBV11-2 and TRBJ2-1; TRBD2 matches 10 bases. Germline V gene sequence: CDR1 SGHAT, CDR2 FQNNGV. V was pared by 1 base and J by 5 bases, with 5 bases of the junction left unmatched. The CDR3 spans 16 residues. The CDR3 DNA reads as TGTGCCAGCAGCTTAGGGGCTAGCGGGGGTCACAATGAGCAGTTCTTC. Amino acids: CASSLGASGGHNEQFF.

This clone has more than one count but fewer than ten. V and J are TRBV20-1 and TRBJ1-2; the match to TRBD1 covers 7 bases. The ends lost 2 bases at V and 12 bases at J; junction bases unmatched: 3. The CDR3 runs to 10 residues. Germline-derived CDR1 and CDR2 are DFQATT and SNEGSKA (reference sequence). CDR3 nucleotide sequence: TGCAGTGCTAGACAAACAGGGGACACCTTC. This translates into CSARQTGDTF.

The V and J genes are TRBV5-4 and TRBJ2-7; 10 positions agree with TRBD2. V lost 6 bases and J lost 5; bases outside the gene matches: 8. The CDR3 length is 14 residues. CDR1 and CDR2 from the germline V gene are SGHNT and YYREEE (reference sequence). The CDR3 spells CASNEGLAGDEQYF. The DNA of the CDR3 is TGTGCCAGCAACGAGGGGCTAGCGGGAGACGAGCAGTACTTC.

The chain uses TRBV18 and TRBJ1-5; 8 nucleotides align to TRBD1. The trim removed 3 bases at V and 3 bases at J, leaving 4 bases unmatched. The CDR3 runs 15 residues. Germline V lookup: CDR1 KGHSH, CDR2 LQKENI. CDR3 DNA: TGTGCCAGCTCACCCGGGACAGGATACAATCAGCCCCAGCATTTT. It encodes CASSPGTGYNQPQHF.

This clone was observed a few times. The chain uses TRBV9 and TRBJ1-4, with TRBD1 as a possible D gene (5 bases). There are 15 residues in the CDR3. The germline gives CDR1 SGDLS, CDR2 YYNGEE. V was clipped by 0 bases and J by 4 bases, with 10 bases between them. The CDR3, as DNA: TGTGCCAGCAGCGTAGAGGGACTCGTTAATGAAAAACTGTTTTTT. Its protein is CASSVEGLVNEKLFF.

This clone came up once. CDR3 sequence (DNA): TGTGCCATCAGGAGGGAATCCAATCAGCCCCAGCATTTT. Translation: CAIRRESNQPQHF. The chain links TRBV10-3 to TRBJ1-5; D ambiguous. Germline-derived CDR1 and CDR2 are ENHRY and SYGVKD. V shed 6 bases and J shed 3 bases, with 9 bases lying between them. The CDR3 totals 13 residues.

V and J are TRBV9 and TRBJ2-3, with D possibly matching TRBD1 (6 bases). The V end lost 3 bases, the J end lost 5 bases, and 10 bases lay between the germline ends. This CDR3 comprises 13 residues. CDR1 and CDR2 from the germline V gene are SGDLS and YYNGEE. CDR3 DNA: TGTGCCAGCAGCGGGTCAGGGGTAGATACGCAGTATTTT. This encodes CASSGSGVDTQYF.

CDR3 sequence (DNA): TGTGCCATCAGTCAGCCCCGGACAGGGAATGAGCAGTACTTC. This sequence encodes CAISQPRTGNEQYF. The chain recombines TRBV10-3 with TRBJ2-7; 8 bases match TRBD1. The V gene's germline CDR1 is ENHRY and CDR2 SYGVKD. CDR3 length: 14 amino acids. Losses at the gene ends were 5 bases for V and 7 bases for J; bases not matched to a gene: 10.

The rearrangement uses TRBV5-4 and TRBJ2-6; a weak D match, TRBD1 (6 bases). CDR3 length: 16 amino acids. Germline V gene lookup returns CDR1 SGHNT and CDR2 YYREEE (reference sequence). For the CDR3, the DNA is TGTGCAGTCGGACAGAGCTATATCTCTGGGGCCAACGTCCTGACTTTC. Amino acid sequence: CAVGQSYISGANVLTF.

In this sample, this clone turned up once. One end of the junction varies from germline; a read error may be responsible. The rearrangement joins TRBV7-7 to TRBJ1-3; no firm D call. From germline, CDR1 is SSHAT and CDR2 FNYEAQ (reference sequence). This CDR3 spans 15 amino acids. In nucleotides, the CDR3 is TGTGCTAGCAGCTTAGCTATCTCCCCCGGAAACACCATATATTTT. This translates into CASSLAISPGNTIYF.

This rearrangement joins TRBV28 to TRBJ1-6, with TRBD1 identical over 8 bases. Losses at the gene ends were 6 bases for V and 6 bases for J; bases not matched to a gene: 10. Germline V gene sequence: CDR1 MDHEN, CDR2 SYDVKM. The CDR3 runs 16 residues. As DNA, the CDR3 is TGTGCCAGCAGATCCCCGACAGGGGTTGGTAATTCACCCCTCCACTTT. The encoded protein is CASRSPTGVGNSPLHF.

The rearrangement joins TRBV7-8 to TRBJ1-1; no definite D call. This CDR3 spans 13 amino acids. Germline values: CDR1 SGHVS, CDR2 FQNEAQ. Trimming stripped 5 bases from V and 3 bases from J, with 10 bases between. The CDR3 region is CASSPRRDTEAFF. The CDR3 nucleotides are TGTGCCAGCAGCCCCCGACGGGACACTGAAGCTTTCTTT. Looking up the rest from reference TRBV7-8 and TRBJ1-1 gives the full variable domain: GAGVSQSPRYKVAKRGQDVALRCDPISGHVSLFWYQQALGQGPEFLTYFQNEAQLDKSGLPSDRFFAERPEGSVSTLKIQRTQQEDSAVYLCASSPRRDTEAFFGQGTRLTVV.

The chain recombines TRBV7-8 with TRBJ2-7; D not certain. This CDR3 spans 11 amino acids. Trimming left V 5 bases short and J 3 bases short, with 5 bases between. The germline CDR1 and CDR2 sequences are SGHVS and FQNEAQ. The CDR3 reads CASSLRYEQYF. The CDR3 nucleotides are TGTGCCAGCAGCCTCCGCTACGAGCAGTACTTC. Using reference TRBV7-8 and TRBJ2-7 for the parts outside the CDR3, the full variable domain is GAGVSQSPRYKVAKRGQDVALRCDPISGHVSLFWYQQALGQGPEFLTYFQNEAQLDKSGLPSDRFFAERPEGSVSTLKIQRTQQEDSAVYLCASSLRYEQYFGPGTRLTVT.

This rearrangement joins TRBV15 to TRBJ1-4; D remains unclear. V was clipped by 6 bases and J by 3 bases, with 8 bases between them. The CDR3 spans 13 residues. From germline, CDR1 is LNHNV and CDR2 YYDKDF (reference sequence). CDR3 amino acids: CATRTGANEKLFF. The CDR3 bases are TGTGCCACCAGGACGGGAGCTAATGAAAAACTGTTTTTT.

The chain joins TRBV6-1 to TRBJ1-1, with D unresolved. V was trimmed by 7 bases and J by 3 bases, leaving 12 bases between them. The CDR3 sequence is 13 residues long. Germline CDR1 is MNHNS and CDR2 is SASEGT. Here the CDR3 reads CASIRGWDTEAFF. CDR3 sequence (DNA): TGTGCCAGCATACGGGGATGGGACACTGAAGCTTTCTTT.

The V call is TRBV7-2, the J call TRBJ2-5, with 14 bases matching TRBD2. The CDR3 spans 17 residues. Germline V gene sequence: CDR1 SGHTA, CDR2 FQGNSA. The V gene end was trimmed by 4 bases and the J gene end by 4 bases; junction bases not matched to a gene: 8. The CDR3 nucleotides are TGTGCCAGCAGCTCCCCGGGACTAGCGGGAGTACTAGAGACCCAGTACTTC. Translated, it gives CASSSPGLAGVLETQYF.

The chain recombines TRBV5-1 with TRBJ2-3, with 10 bases lining up with TRBD2. The junction had 5 bases not matched to a gene; V was cut back by 5 bases and J by 2 bases. Germline CDR1 reads SGHRS; CDR2 reads YFSETQ. CDR3 size: 15 residues. The CDR3 nucleotides are TGCGCCAGCAGTAGTAGCGGGGGGCACACAGATACGCAGTATTTT. Its translation is CASSSSGGHTDTQYF.

For this clone: A read error is likely, as this CDR3 ends without the conserved phenylalanine or tryptophan. The limits of the CDR3 on the DNA are not certain, so only TCRdb's listed CDR3 is given. The gene calls are TRBV7-5 and TRBJ2-7; no DNA check was done on the table's D call, TRBD2. TRBV7-5 is a pseudogene. The CDR3 length equals 9 residues, ends included. The chain's CDR3 is CARSIDGIL.

V usage is TRBV7-2 and J usage is TRBJ2-1, with 9 bases identical to TRBD2. The junction had 13 bases not matched to a gene; V was cut back by 5 bases and J by 8 bases. This CDR3 comprises 16 residues. Germline CDR1 is SGHTA and CDR2 is FQGNSA. The CDR3: CASSKEGGRATDEQFF. The DNA of the CDR3 is TGTGCCAGCAGCAAAGAAGGCGGGAGGGCCACAGATGAGCAGTTCTTC.

The rearrangement links TRBV10-3 to TRBJ2-7, with a possible D match to TRBD1 (6 bases). CDR1 and CDR2 (germline): ENHRY, SYGVKD. V was trimmed by 4 bases and J by 2 bases, leaving 9 bases between them. This CDR3 region has 13 residues. The CDR3 reads CAISGQETYEQYF. CDR3 DNA: TGTGCCATCAGTGGACAGGAGACCTACGAGCAGTACTTC.

The gene calls are TRBV27 and TRBJ1-5; no clear D gene. CDR1 is MNHEY, CDR2 SMNVEV, per germline (reference sequence). CDR3 length equals 18 residues. V shed 10 bases and J shed 0 bases, with 25 bases lying between them. CDR3 in amino acids: CATTYSTAVEHSNQPQHF. The CDR3 region has the DNA TGTGCCACCACGTACTCCACGGCGGTAGAGCATAGCAATCAGCCCCAGCATTTT.

The CDR3 protein is CASSLMGPSYEQYF. Written as DNA, the CDR3 is TGTGCCAGCAGCTTAATGGGCCCATCCTACGAGCAGTACTTC. This rearrangement joins TRBV7-2 to TRBJ2-7; D is ambiguous. The germline CDR1 and CDR2 sequences are SGHTA and FQGNSA. CDR3 length equals 14 residues. V was cut by 2 bases and J by 1 base, with 9 bases left in between.

The CDR3 sequence: CASSPGQVYSPLHF. The CDR3 nucleotides read TGCGCCAGCAGCCCGGGACAGGTCTATTCACCCCTCCACTTT. The rearrangement uses TRBV5-1 and TRBJ1-6; 8 nucleotides match TRBD1. Trimming at V came to 4 bases and at J to 8 bases, leaving 5 bases not matched to a gene. CDR3 length: 14 amino acids. Germline loops: CDR1 SGHRS, CDR2 YFSETQ. Supplemented by reference TRBV5-1 and TRBJ1-6, the full variable domain reads KAGVTQTPRYLIKTRGQQVTLSCSPISGHRSVSWYQQTPGQGLQFLFEYFSETQRNKGNFPGRFSGRQFSNSRSEMNVSTLELGDSALYLCASSPGQVYSPLHFGNGTRLTVT.

J is TRBJ2-3 and V is TRBV2; D not certain. This CDR3 is 12 amino acids long. CDR1 is SNHLY, CDR2 FYNNEI, per germline. Trimming took 4 bases from V and 7 from J, leaving 9 bases between them. CDR3 DNA sequence: TGTGCCAGCAGTGGAGGCTCGAATACGCAGTATTTT. As protein: CASSGGSNTQYF.